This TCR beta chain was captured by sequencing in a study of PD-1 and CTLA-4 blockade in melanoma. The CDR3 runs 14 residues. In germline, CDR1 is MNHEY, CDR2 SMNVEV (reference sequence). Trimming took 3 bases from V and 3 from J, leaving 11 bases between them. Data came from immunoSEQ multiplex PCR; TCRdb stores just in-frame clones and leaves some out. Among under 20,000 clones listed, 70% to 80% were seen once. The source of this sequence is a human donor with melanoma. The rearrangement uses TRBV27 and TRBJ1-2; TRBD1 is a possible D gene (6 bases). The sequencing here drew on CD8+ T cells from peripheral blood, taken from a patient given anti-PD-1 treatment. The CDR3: CASSLIAGDYGYTF. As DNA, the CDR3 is TGTGCCAGCAGTTTGATCGCAGGGGACTATGGCTACACCTTC.